This record covers a single TCR beta chain. One junction end disagrees with the germline gene, perhaps due to a read error. Unsorted bulk tissue of about 19-31 mg yielded co-extracted RNA and DNA. Researchers generated TCR beta cDNA from around 510 ng of total RNA, relying on a constant-region primer. For TCR beta, libraries were produced by three nested multiplex PCR rounds using slightly modified ARM-PCR. A C-beta reverse primer was combined with TRBV1-TRBV30 forward primers in the first two PCR rounds, and each round had 10 cycles. One entry per CDR3 protein results from TCRdb running MiXCR on the multiplex PCR reads. The sample yields tens of thousands of distinct CDR3 sequences, around 75% seen once. The data stem from a study of tumor-infiltrating lymphocytes in primary liver carcinoma. Germline V gene data show CDR1 as MNHNS and CDR2 as SASEGT. The CDR3 is 15 residues long.

Specimen: liver tumor tissue from sampling region 4. Noted subset: tumor region T4, right-lateral pole. The chain has TRBV6-1 and TRBJ2-3, with 10 bases that match TRBD1. The clonotype comes from a woman in her fifties or sixties with primary liver carcinoma and hepatitis B virus infection. The CDR3 nucleotides are TGTGCCAGCAGTAAAGCGACAGGGGGCACTGATACGCGGTATTTT. It encodes CASSKATGGTDTRYF.